This TCR beta chain was identified during a study of blood T cell repertoires in COVID-19. Study-level information: Some COVID-19 samples were acute and others convalescent; all came from the United States, Italy and Spain.

CDR1 LGHDT and CDR2 YNNKEL come from the germline V gene (reference sequence). This CDR3 region has 16 residues. The V segment lost 0 bases and the J segment 1 base; nucleotides outside the gene matches: 3. In the authors' workflow: Nucleated cell counts were estimated from reference gene primer amplification. Only in-frame clones appear in the TCRdb table, and some are missing; sequencing was by immunoSEQ multiplex PCR. That table supplies the V and J calls and clone size; D and trimming were determined from the DNA. The sample consists of about 300,000 clones, over 75% of them appearing once. The chain combines TRBV3-1 (or the pseudogene TRBV3-2) with TRBJ2-7, with TRBD2 matching over 10 bases. Sequences were obtained from PBMCs or T cells enriched from blood (not recorded which). The clonotype originates from a woman between 18 and 29 years old who had recovered from COVID-19. DNA of the CDR3: TGTGCCAGCAGCCAAGACACTAGCGGGACTTCCTACGAGCAGTACTTC. Amino acid sequence: CASSQDTSGTSYEQYF.